The 9 T cell receptor beta chains below were found in one sample sequenced in a study of cytomegalovirus exposure and HLA in healthy donors. It was with 60 Vbeta and 13 Jbeta primers that the PCR ran. Sequencing used immunoSEQ multiplex PCR; TCRdb keeps in-frame clones, though not all of them. This table has 100,000 to 150,000 clones, roughly 85% appearing once. Material for sequencing was PBMCs. These receptors were taken from a woman in her forties in good health and CMV-seropositive.

J is TRBJ1-5 and V is TRBV28; tentative D call: TRBD1 (5 bases). The ends were cut back, 6 bases at V and 1 base at J, with 13 bases in the middle. This CDR3 spans 15 amino acids. Per germline, CDR1 MDHEN and CDR2 SYDVKM. The CDR3 is CASSLRGMSNQPQHF. CDR3 DNA sequence: TGTGCCAGCAGCCTCCGGGGGATGAGCAATCAGCCCCAGCATTTT.

This clone appeared once. This chain uses TRBV10-3 with TRBJ1-1; D perhaps matches TRBD1 (6 bases). Trimming removed 10 bases from V and 0 bases from J, with 15 bases in between. Germline V gene lookup returns CDR1 ENHRY and CDR2 SYGVKD. This CDR3 is 14 amino acids long. CDR3 region: CASGQPNMNTEAFF. CDR3 nucleotides: TGTGCCAGCGGACAGCCCAATATGAACACTGAAGCTTTCTTT.

This chain connects TRBV6-1 to TRBJ2-7; 12 nucleotides match TRBD2. The CDR3 is 15 residues long. Germline assignment: CDR1 MNHNS and CDR2 SASEGT. Trimming removed 4 bases from V and 5 bases from J; junction bases left unmatched: 6. As DNA, the CDR3 is TGTGCCAGCAGTGTCGGACTAGCGGGGAGGGACGAGCAGTACTTC. Translating gives CASSVGLAGRDEQYF.

The genes are TRBV27 and TRBJ1-4; possible D gene TRBD1, 5 bases. Germline V CDR1 and CDR2: MNHEY, SMNVEV (reference sequence). CDR3 length equals 13 residues. The V end was cut by 3 bases, the J end by 10 bases, with 12 bases between. The CDR3 sequence is CASSFGVGGKLFF. DNA for the CDR3: TGTGCCAGCAGTTTCGGGGTGGGGGGAAAACTGTTTTTT.

This clone was detected once. The rearrangement uses TRBV7-2 and TRBJ1-1; TRBD1 matches 9 bases. The CDR3 extends over 16 amino acids. V lost 4 bases and J lost 3; bases outside the gene matches: 9. CDR1 is SGHTA, CDR2 FQGNSA, per germline. CDR3 DNA: TGTGCCAGCAGCTCCCTCCCGGGACAGGGATACACTGAAGCTTTCTTT. Its translation is CASSSLPGQGYTEAFF. Variable domain in full (rest from reference TRBV7-2 and TRBJ1-1): GAGVSQSPSNKVTEKGKDVELRCDPISGHTALYWYRQSLGQGLEFLIYFQGNSAPDKSGLPSDRFSAERTGGSVSTLTIQRTQQEDSAVYLCASSSLPGQGYTEAFFGQGTRLTVV.

V usage is TRBV27 and J usage is TRBJ2-7; 7 nucleotides match TRBD1. This CDR3 has 15 residues. The V gene's germline CDR1 is MNHEY and CDR2 SMNVEV (reference sequence). The V and J ends lost 6 bases and 4 bases, in that order; junction bases with no gene match: 12. CDR3 protein: CASSLYGTEEYEQYF. CDR3 DNA sequence: TGTGCCAGCAGCCTTTACGGGACAGAAGAGTACGAGCAGTACTTC.

V gene TRBV28 combines with J gene TRBJ1-2, with D unclear. Germline V CDR1 and CDR2: MDHEN, SYDVKM. The CDR3 is made up of 13 amino acids. Between the trimmed V and J ends, which lost 1 base and 7 bases, there was a span of 10 bases. CDR3 coding DNA: TGTGCCAGCAGTTTATTGGGCCATTTTGGCTACACCTTC. It codes for CASSLLGHFGYTF.

J is TRBJ2-1 and V is TRBV29-1; tentative D call: TRBD1 (5 bases). CDR1 and CDR2 from the germline V gene are SQVTM and ANQGSEA. The ends were cut back, 2 bases at V and 6 bases at J, with 8 bases in the middle. The length of the CDR3 is 12 residues. CDR3 sequence: CSVESGRNEQFF. The CDR3 DNA reads TGCAGCGTTGAATCAGGGCGCAATGAGCAGTTCTTC.

This clone has only one observation. The genes are TRBV6-1 and TRBJ2-7; D is possibly TRBD2 (6 bases). Germline assignment: CDR1 MNHNS and CDR2 SASEGT. The CDR3 consists of 15 residues. Trimming shortened V by 0 bases and J by 5 bases, and 14 bases separated the two germline ends. The CDR3 loop is CASSEALGRFDEQYF. CDR3 coding DNA: TGTGCCAGCAGTGAAGCGCTAGGGAGGTTTGACGAGCAGTACTTC.